The present TCR beta chain was sequenced within a study of blood T cell repertoires in COVID-19. Study information: The United States, Italy and Spain were the sources of the acute and convalescent COVID-19 samples.

V dropped 6 bases and J dropped 5; count of bases not matched to a gene: 8. In germline, CDR1 is ENHRY, CDR2 SYGVKD. The CDR3 is 14 amino acids. Source study methods: Amplifying reference gene primers gave estimates of nucleated cell counts. Clones were read by immunoSEQ multiplex PCR, and TCRdb kept only the in-frame ones, dropping some. The V and J calls and clone size were taken over from that table, and D and trimming were inferred from the DNA. The sample yields about 59,000 clones, around 80% seen once. This rearrangement joins TRBV10-3 to TRBJ2-7; 9 bases line up with TRBD1. The sequenced material came from peripheral blood. The clonotype originates from an older man with acute or convalescent COVID-19. The chain's CDR3 is CAISHRDRENEQYF. The CDR3 DNA reads as TGTGCCATCAGCCACCGGGACAGGGAGAACGAGCAGTACTTC.